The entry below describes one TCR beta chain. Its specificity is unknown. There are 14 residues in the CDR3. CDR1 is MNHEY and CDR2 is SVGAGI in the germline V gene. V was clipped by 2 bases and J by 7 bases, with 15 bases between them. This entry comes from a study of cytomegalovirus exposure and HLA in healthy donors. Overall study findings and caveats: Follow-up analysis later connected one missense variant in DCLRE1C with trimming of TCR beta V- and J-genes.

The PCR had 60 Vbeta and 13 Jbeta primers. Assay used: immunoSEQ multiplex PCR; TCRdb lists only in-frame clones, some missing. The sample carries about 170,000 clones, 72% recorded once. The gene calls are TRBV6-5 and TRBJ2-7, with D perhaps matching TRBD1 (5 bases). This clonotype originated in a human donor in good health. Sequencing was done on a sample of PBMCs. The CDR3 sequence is CASSYGQGLREQYF. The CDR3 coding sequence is TGTGCCAGCAGTTACGGGCAGGGTCTGAGAGAGCAGTACTTC.